This entry lists 10 T cell receptor beta chains sequenced from one sample in a study of blood T cell repertoires in COVID-19. Sequencing was performed with immunoSEQ multiplex PCR; in TCRdb, only in-frame clones are kept and a portion is missing. There are over 75,000 clones in the sample; roughly 79% occur only once, and about 16% lies in the top ten. Sequencing used peripheral blood. The receptors originated from a human donor in a cohort sampled during active COVID-19.

The V call is TRBV27, the J call TRBJ1-2; perhaps TRBD1 as D (6 bases). CDR3 length: 13 amino acids. Germline lookup yields CDR1 MNHEY and CDR2 SMNVEV (reference sequence). Trimming pared 6 bases from V and 4 bases from J, leaving 12 bases between. This CDR3 is CASSSPDSYGYTF. DNA for the CDR3: TGTGCCAGCAGCTCCCCGGACAGCTATGGCTACACCTTC.

The J gene is TRBJ1-1, the V gene TRBV6-5; 10 bases match TRBD1. Per the germline V gene, CDR1 is MNHEY and CDR2 is SVGAGI. J lost 5 bases, V lost 5 bases, and 5 bases had no gene match. The CDR3 totals 14 residues. This CDR3 reads CASSTGTGDTEAFF. The CDR3 DNA sequence: TGTGCCAGCAGTACCGGGACAGGGGATACTGAAGCTTTCTTT.

The sample holds one count of this clone. This chain links TRBV19 with TRBJ1-1; D gene ambiguous. This CDR3 is 13 amino acids long. Germline-derived CDR1 and CDR2 are LNHDA and SQIVND (reference sequence). The V gene lost 7 bases and the J gene lost 4 bases, with 13 bases spanning the gap. The CDR3 is CASTWYGGTEAFF. The CDR3 nucleotides are TGTGCCAGTACCTGGTATGGAGGCACTGAAGCTTTCTTT. Drawing the rest from reference TRBV19 and TRBJ1-1, the complete variable domain is DGGITQSPKYLFRKEGQNVTLSCEQNLNHDAMYWYRQDPGQGLRLIYYSQIVNDFQKGDIAEGYSVSREKKESFPLTVTSAQKNPTAFYLCASTWYGGTEAFFGQGTRLTVV.

This clone showed up many times. The chain links TRBV2 to TRBJ1-6; 11 bases align to TRBD1. The CDR3 contains 17 residues. In germline, CDR1 is SNHLY, CDR2 FYNNEI. The V gene end was trimmed by 4 bases and the J gene end by 8 bases; junction bases not matched to a gene: 10. CDR3 amino acids: CASSVGQGGHADSPLHF. CDR3 coding DNA: TGTGCCAGCAGTGTGGGACAGGGGGGGCATGCGGATTCACCCCTCCACTTT.

The chain has TRBV6-4 and TRBJ1-2; possibly TRBD1 for D (5 bases). This CDR3 has 16 amino acids. The V end lost 1 base, the J end lost 3 bases, and 15 bases lay between the germline ends. CDR1 and CDR2 (germline): MRHNA, SNTAGT. Here the CDR3 reads CASSDFRDSKDYGYTF. The DNA of the CDR3 is TGTGCCAGCAGTGACTTTAGAGACAGTAAGGACTATGGCTACACCTTC.

J is TRBJ1-6 and V is TRBV7-8; D unresolved. Germline-derived CDR1 and CDR2 are SGHVS and FQNEAQ. CDR3 length: 13 amino acids. Trimming cost V 3 bases and J 7 bases, with 7 bases left between them. The CDR3 nucleotides read TGTGCCAGCAGCTTTGAGAGGAATTCACCCCTCCACTTT. Its translation is CASSFERNSPLHF.

This clone was seen at least ten times. The chain combines TRBV29-1 with TRBJ1-1, with D possibly matching TRBD1 (5 bases). Germline V gene sequence: CDR1 SQVTM, CDR2 ANQGSEA. The germline V and J ends were trimmed by 1 base and 5 bases, with 11 bases remaining between them. The CDR3 has 13 residues. The DNA of the CDR3 is TGCAGCGTTGAAGGTCAGGGAGGGACTGAAGCTTTCTTT. Protein product: CSVEGQGGTEAFF.

This clone showed up just once. The rearrangement uses TRBV11-2 and TRBJ1-1, with TRBD1 matching 7 bases. CDR1 and CDR2 (germline): SGHAT, FQNNGV. J was trimmed by 4 bases and V by 5 bases; bases with no gene match: 13. The CDR3 contains 16 residues. The chain's CDR3 is CASSLGTDRERTEAFF. CDR3 in DNA: TGTGCCAGCAGCCTTGGGACCGACAGGGAACGCACTGAAGCTTTCTTT.

This rearrangement joins TRBV6-2 or TRBV6-3 to TRBJ2-5, with D possibly being TRBD2 (6 bases). The V gene's germline CDR1 is MNHEY and CDR2 SVGEGT. Trimming took 2 bases from V and 5 from J, leaving 12 bases between them. This CDR3 has 14 residues. The CDR3 spells CASSYGGIRETQYF. CDR3 DNA sequence: TGTGCCAGCAGTTACGGCGGGATTCGTGAGACCCAGTACTTC.

J is TRBJ2-7 and V is TRBV3-1 (or the pseudogene TRBV3-2); TRBD2 matches 7 bases. V shed 5 bases, J shed 4 bases, and the junction held 14 bases outside the gene matches. Germline assignment: CDR1 LGHDT and CDR2 YNNKEL (reference sequence). The CDR3 is 16 residues long. In DNA form, the CDR3 reads TGTGCCAGCAGCTACCCCGGAGCGGGATGGGGTTACGAGCAGTACGTC. As protein: CASSYPGAGWGYEQYV.